These 20 T cell receptor beta chains were sequenced from one sample in a study of blood T cells in healthy people across ages. A second about 7 to 11 cycle PCR used barcoded and J-beta primers. MiXCR, applied by TCRdb to the 5' RACE reads, yields one record per CDR3 protein. The table lists about 780,000 distinct CDR3 sequences, around 45% of them singletons. The sequencing input was blood. Every receptor here comes from a man older than 75 in good health.

CDR3 sequence: CASSPPGGTDTQYF. In DNA form, the CDR3 reads TGTGCCAGCAGCCCCCCCGGTGGGACAGATACGCAGTATTTT. The gene calls are TRBV11-2 and TRBJ2-3; D unresolved. CDR3 length: 14 amino acids. From germline, CDR1 is SGHAT and CDR2 FQNNGV. V was pared by 5 bases and J by 3 bases, with 12 bases between.

This clonotype was seen a handful of times. At one end the junction does not follow the germline gene, possibly because of a read error. The chain joins TRBV20-1 to TRBJ2-3; a possible D gene is TRBD1 (6 bases). The germline gives CDR1 DFQATT, CDR2 SNEGSKA (reference sequence). CDR3 length equals 12 residues. CDR3 sequence (DNA): TGCAGTGTTAGACAGGGCACAGATACGCAGTATTTT. Protein: CSVRQGTDTQYF.

This rearrangement joins TRBV11-1 to TRBJ2-1, with D hard to call. CDR3 size: 11 residues. Trimming took off 4 bases at V and 13 bases at J, with 11 bases between the two ends. Germline CDR1 and CDR2: SGHAT and FQDESV (reference sequence). The CDR3 loop is CASSSQESQFF. CDR3 sequence (DNA): TGTGCCAGCAGCTCCCAAGAGAGCCAGTTCTTC.

This chain joins TRBV25-1 and TRBJ2-2; D is unresolved. V lost 0 bases, J lost 3 bases, and 8 bases lay in between. Looked up from germline, CDR1 is MGHDK and CDR2 is SYGVNS. The CDR3 is 15 amino acids. CDR3 region: CASSEYDPDTGELFF. Here the CDR3 DNA reads TGTGCCAGCAGTGAATACGACCCAGACACCGGGGAGCTGTTTTTT. Full variable domain (rest looked up from reference TRBV25-1 and TRBJ2-2): EADIYQTPRYLVIGTGKKITLECSQTMGHDKMYWYQQDPGMELHLIHYSYGVNSTEKGDLSSESTVSRIRTEHFPLTLESARPSHTSQYLCASSEYDPDTGELFFGEGSRLTVL.

The chain recombines TRBV10-3 with TRBJ1-2; D is perhaps TRBD1 (6 bases). The CDR3 contains 13 residues. Per the germline V gene, CDR1 is ENHRY and CDR2 is SYGVKD. The germline V and J ends were trimmed by 5 bases and 3 bases, with 10 bases remaining between them. The CDR3 spells CAISTQGDYGYTF. The CDR3 DNA reads as TGTGCCATCAGTACACAGGGCGACTATGGCTACACCTTC.

This clonotype was seen only once. The chain recombines TRBV7-2 with TRBJ2-3, with 7 nucleotides matching TRBD2. With V trimmed by 5 bases and J by 2 bases, 7 bases remained unmatched. The CDR3 covers 15 residues. Per germline, CDR1 SGHTA and CDR2 FQGNSA. CDR3 in DNA: TGTGCCAGCAGCATTCTAGCGGAGCACACAGATACGCAGTATTTT. It yields the protein CASSILAEHTDTQYF.

CDR3 amino acids: CASSQGWRGPYNEQFF. The CDR3 region has the DNA TGTGCCAGCAGCCAAGGCTGGCGCGGTCCCTACAATGAGCAGTTCTTC. V and J are TRBV14 and TRBJ2-1; D ambiguous. The CDR3 sequence is 16 residues long. Trimming cost V 1 base and J 2 bases, with 12 bases left between them. From germline, CDR1 is SGHDN and CDR2 FVKESK.

The table lists this clonotype with a few counts. The chain links TRBV11-2 to TRBJ2-2; tentatively, D is TRBD1 (6 bases). The V end was cut by 5 bases, the J end by 3 bases, with 13 bases between. Germline CDR1 and CDR2: SGHAT and FQNNGV. The CDR3 runs to 15 residues. As DNA, the CDR3 is TGTGCCAGCAGCAGGGACACCCACGACACCGGGGAGCTGTTTTTT. Translation: CASSRDTHDTGELFF.

V usage is TRBV20-1 and J usage is TRBJ2-7; no clear D. This CDR3 is 13 amino acids long. Trimming shortened V by 0 bases and J by 2 bases, and 8 bases separated the two germline ends. Germline CDR1 reads DFQATT; CDR2 reads SNEGSKA (reference sequence). This chain's CDR3 is CSARDEVTYEQYF. The CDR3 nucleotides are TGCAGTGCTAGAGATGAAGTGACCTACGAGCAGTACTTC.

This clonotype was counted only a few times. The chain recombines TRBV29-1 with TRBJ2-5, with D uncertain. Germline V lookup: CDR1 SQVTM, CDR2 ANQGSEA. The CDR3 is 12 residues long. V gave up 3 bases and J gave up 1 base, with 6 bases separating them. CDR3 in amino acids: CSVDQSQETQYF. The CDR3 coding sequence is TGCAGCGTTGACCAGAGCCAAGAGACCCAGTACTTC.

CDR3 sequence reads: CASSVGDRGSSPLHF. Here the CDR3 DNA reads TGTGCCAGCAGCGTAGGGGACAGGGGTTCTTCACCCCTCCACTTT. The chain combines TRBV7-2 with TRBJ1-6; TRBD1 agrees at 10 bases. Unmatched junction bases numbered 7, after V lost 5 bases and J lost 9 bases. In germline, CDR1 is SGHTA, CDR2 FQGNSA. This CDR3 region has 15 residues.

In nucleotides, the CDR3 is TGCAGCGCCACTAGCGGGAGGGCCTCCGAGCAGTACTTC. Translated, it gives CSATSGRASEQYF. V usage is TRBV29-1 and J usage is TRBJ2-7; 13 bases align to TRBD2. Germline CDR1 SQVTM, CDR2 ANQGSEA. With 7 bases clipped from V and 6 bases from J, the junction kept 6 bases outside the gene matches. This CDR3 region has 13 residues.

To note about this clonotype: One base away lies a much larger clone, so this may be a sequencing read error. The rearrangement joins TRBV10-3 to TRBJ2-6; TRBD1 matches at 10 bases. The CDR3 is 18 residues long. Germline CDR1 ENHRY, CDR2 SYGVKD. CDR3 coding DNA: TGTACCATCAGCCCGCCGGGACAGGGGACCCCTGGGGCCAACGTCCTGACTTTC. Its protein product is CTISPPGQGTPGANVLTF.

This chain connects TRBV5-1 to TRBJ2-1, with D unresolved. Germline CDR1 SGHRS, CDR2 YFSETQ. There are 13 residues in the CDR3. Deletions cut 5 bases from V and 6 bases from J, with 12 bases between. The CDR3 region is CASRIKGSNEQFF. The CDR3 coding sequence is TGCGCCAGCAGAATAAAGGGAAGCAATGAGCAGTTCTTC.

This clonotype has more than one count but fewer than ten. The chain joins TRBV20-1 to TRBJ2-3; the match to TRBD2 covers 15 bases. The junction had 4 bases not matched to a gene; V was cut back by 5 bases and J by 4 bases. In germline, CDR1 is DFQATT, CDR2 SNEGSKA (reference sequence). CDR3 length equals 15 residues. CDR3: CSAPGLAGGPDTQYF. In DNA, the CDR3 is TGCAGTGCTCCCGGACTAGCGGGAGGGCCAGATACGCAGTATTTT.

The chain employs TRBV12-3 or TRBV12-4 and TRBJ2-3; D is undetermined. CDR3 size: 15 residues. V lost 3 bases to trimming and J lost 4 bases, with 14 bases between them. The CDR3 loop reads CASSFTTGGADTQYF. The CDR3 DNA reads as TGTGCCAGCAGTTTCACCACGGGCGGCGCAGATACGCAGTATTTT.

This clonotype was picked up many times. The J gene is TRBJ2-5, the V gene TRBV3-1; no firm D call. The CDR3 spans 13 residues. Trimming took 7 bases from V and 2 from J, leaving 11 bases between them. Germline lookup yields CDR1 LGHDT and CDR2 YNNKEL (reference sequence). CDR3 residues: CASKSAEQETQYF. The CDR3 DNA reads TGTGCCAGCAAATCGGCAGAACAAGAGACCCAGTACTTC.

The rearrangement uses TRBV7-9 and TRBJ2-7; perhaps TRBD2 as D (5 bases). Judging by the DNA end, TRBJ2-5 fits better; the J call may be wrong. The CDR3 covers 16 residues. Germline CDR1 is SEHNR and CDR2 is FQNEAQ (reference sequence). CDR3 in amino acids: CASSSSGTHPGETQYF. CDR3 DNA: TGTGCCAGCAGTTCCTCCGGAACTCACCCGGGGGAGACCCAGTACTTC.

For this clonotype: Its ends do not fully match the called genes, so a read error is possible. The chain employs TRBV4-3 and TRBJ2-1; D is ambiguous. The CDR3 contains 15 residues. Germline CDR1 and CDR2: LGHNA and YSLEER. The CDR3 spells CASSPVGLSGNKQFF. The DNA for the CDR3 is TGCGCCAGCAGCCCAGTGGGCCTCTCGGGCAATAAGCAGTTCTTC.

This clonotype was seen ten or more times. This chain connects TRBV20-1 to TRBJ2-1, with 9 bases matching TRBD2. The CDR3 extends over 17 amino acids. CDR1 DFQATT and CDR2 SNEGSKA come from the germline V gene (reference sequence). V shed 2 bases, J shed 7 bases, and the junction held 15 bases outside the gene matches. CDR3 region: CSARNPMGAGGPNEQFF. The DNA for the CDR3 is TGCAGTGCTAGAAACCCCATGGGGGCGGGAGGGCCGAATGAGCAGTTCTTC.